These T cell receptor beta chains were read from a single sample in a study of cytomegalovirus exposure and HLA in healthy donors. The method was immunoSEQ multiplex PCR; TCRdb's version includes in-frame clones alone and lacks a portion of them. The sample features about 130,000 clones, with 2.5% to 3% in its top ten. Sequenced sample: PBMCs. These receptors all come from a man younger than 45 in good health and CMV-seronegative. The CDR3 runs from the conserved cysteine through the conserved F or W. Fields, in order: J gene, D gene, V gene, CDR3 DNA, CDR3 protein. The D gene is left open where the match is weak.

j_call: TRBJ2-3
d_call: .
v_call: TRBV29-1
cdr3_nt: TGCAGCGTTGCCGCACTATTGATTGCAGATACGCAGTATTTT
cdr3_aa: CSVAALLIADTQYF

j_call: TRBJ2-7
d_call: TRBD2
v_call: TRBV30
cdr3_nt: TGTGCCTGGAGTGACCCCCTAGCGGGAGGCTACGAGCAGTACTTC
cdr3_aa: CAWSDPLAGGYEQYF

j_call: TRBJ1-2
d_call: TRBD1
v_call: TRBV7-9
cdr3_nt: TGTGCCAGCAGCCGAGGACAGGGATGGGGCTACACCTTC
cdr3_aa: CASSRGQGWGYTF

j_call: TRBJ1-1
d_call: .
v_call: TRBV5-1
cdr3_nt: TGCGCCAGCAGCTTGGTTACAGATAATGAAGCTTTCTTT
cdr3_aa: CASSLVTDNEAFF

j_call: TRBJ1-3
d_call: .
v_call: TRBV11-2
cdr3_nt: TGTGCCAGCAGCTTAGACACCAGCTCTGGAAACACCATATATTTT
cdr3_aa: CASSLDTSSGNTIYF

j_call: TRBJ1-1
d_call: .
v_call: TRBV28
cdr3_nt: TGTGCCAGCAGCGGAAGGACAGATTCTCCTCCTGAAGCTTTCTTT
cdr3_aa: CASSGRTDSPPEAFF

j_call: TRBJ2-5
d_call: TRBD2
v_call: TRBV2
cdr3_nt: TGTGCCAGCGCTCTAGCGGGAGGGGAGACCCAGTACTTC
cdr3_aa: CASALAGGETQYF

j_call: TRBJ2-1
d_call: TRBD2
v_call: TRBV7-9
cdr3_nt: TGTGCCAGCAGCTTAGGGAGCGGGGCCTCCTACAATGAGCAGTTCTTC
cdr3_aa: CASSLGSGASYNEQFF

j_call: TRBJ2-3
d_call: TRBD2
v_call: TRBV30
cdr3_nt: TGTGCCTGGAGTGGGGGGGGACTCCACACAGATACGCAGTATTTT
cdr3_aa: CAWSGGGLHTDTQYF

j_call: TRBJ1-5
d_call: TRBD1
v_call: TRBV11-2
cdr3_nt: TGTGCCAGCAGCTTAGAAGGGGGCGGTCAGCCCCAGCATTTT
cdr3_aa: CASSLEGGGQPQHF

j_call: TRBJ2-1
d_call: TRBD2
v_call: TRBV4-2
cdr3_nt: TGTGCCAGCAGCCAAGATCTAACTAGCGGTTACAATGAGCAGTTCTTC
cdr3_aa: CASSQDLTSGYNEQFF

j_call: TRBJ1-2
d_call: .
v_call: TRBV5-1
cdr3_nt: TGCGCCAGCAGCACAGGTGACAGGAACTATGGCTACACCTTC
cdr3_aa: CASSTGDRNYGYTF

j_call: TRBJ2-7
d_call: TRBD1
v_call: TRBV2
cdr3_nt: TGTGCCAGCAGTGAAGAAGACAGGGCCACCTACGAGCAGTACTTC
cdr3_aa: CASSEEDRATYEQYF

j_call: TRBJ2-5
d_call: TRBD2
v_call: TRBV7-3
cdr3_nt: TGTGCCAGCAGCCCGGGGGCGACTAGCGGGAGTGAGACCCAGTACTTC
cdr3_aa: CASSPGATSGSETQYF

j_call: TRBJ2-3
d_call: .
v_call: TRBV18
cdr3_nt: TGTGCCAGCTCACCACCCGGGACACGACGCACAGATACGCAGTATTTT
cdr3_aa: CASSPPGTRRTDTQYF

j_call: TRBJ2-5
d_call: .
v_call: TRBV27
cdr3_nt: TGTGCCAGCGGAAAGTTCACGGGGGGCCTAGAGACCCAGTACTTC
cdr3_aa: CASGKFTGGLETQYF

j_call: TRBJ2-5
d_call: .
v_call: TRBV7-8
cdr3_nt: TGTGCCACCCGGGGAGAGACCCAGTACTTC
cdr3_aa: CATRGETQYF

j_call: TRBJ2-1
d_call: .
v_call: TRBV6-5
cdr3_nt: .
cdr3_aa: CASSLGTGTYNEQFF

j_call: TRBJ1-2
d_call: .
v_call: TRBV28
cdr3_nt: TGTGCCAGCAGTTTACTGACAGGATCACTTAACTATGGCTACACCTTC
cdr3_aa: CASSLLTGSLNYGYTF

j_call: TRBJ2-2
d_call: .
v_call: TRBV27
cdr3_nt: TGTGCCAGCAGTTTAGCCGGGACACACGGGGAGCTGTTTTTT
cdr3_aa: CASSLAGTHGELFF

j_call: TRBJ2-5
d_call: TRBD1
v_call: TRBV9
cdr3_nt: TGTGCCAGCAGCGTGTCGGGACAGAGTGTAGAGACCCAGTACTTC
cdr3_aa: CASSVSGQSVETQYF

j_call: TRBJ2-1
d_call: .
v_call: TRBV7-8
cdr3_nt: TGTGCCAGCAGCTCCATCAATGAGCAGTTCTTC
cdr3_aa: CASSSINEQFF

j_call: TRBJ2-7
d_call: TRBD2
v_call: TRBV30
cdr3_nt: TGTGCCTGGAGTCTGACTAGCGGGCCTCAGTACTTC
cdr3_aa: CAWSLTSGPQYF

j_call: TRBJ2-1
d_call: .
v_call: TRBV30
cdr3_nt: TGTGCCTGGAGTGTACTTGGGACATCGTCCAATGAGCAGTTCTTC
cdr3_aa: CAWSVLGTSSNEQFF

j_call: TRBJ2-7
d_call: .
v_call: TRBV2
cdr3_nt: TGTGCCAGCAGTGAGGACTGGAATAGCCACGAGCAGTACTTC
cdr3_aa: CASSEDWNSHEQYF

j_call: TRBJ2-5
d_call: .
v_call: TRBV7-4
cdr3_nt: TGTGCCAGCAGCGCACGACAGGCGCGGGAGACCCAGTACTTC
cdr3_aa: CASSARQARETQYF

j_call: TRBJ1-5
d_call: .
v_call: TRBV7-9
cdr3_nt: TGTGCCAGCAGCCCCGCTACGGGGGTGATCAGCAATCAGCCCCAGCATTTT
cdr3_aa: CASSPATGVISNQPQHF

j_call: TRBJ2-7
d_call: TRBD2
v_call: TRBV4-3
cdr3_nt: TGCGCCAGCAGCCAAGATAGCGGGAGCATCTACGAGCAGTACTTC
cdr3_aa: CASSQDSGSIYEQYF

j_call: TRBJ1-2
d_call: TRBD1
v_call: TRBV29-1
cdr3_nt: TGCAGCGTAGGACAGGCCTCGGATGGCTACACCTTC
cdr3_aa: CSVGQASDGYTF

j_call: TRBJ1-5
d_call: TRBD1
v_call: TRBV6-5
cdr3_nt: TGTGCCAGCAGCTTCAACAGGGGGAGCAATCAGCCCCAGCATTTT
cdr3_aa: CASSFNRGSNQPQHF

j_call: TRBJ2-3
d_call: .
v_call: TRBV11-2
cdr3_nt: TGTGCCAGCAGCTTAGGGTGGGGCGCAGATACGCAGTATTTT
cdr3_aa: CASSLGWGADTQYF

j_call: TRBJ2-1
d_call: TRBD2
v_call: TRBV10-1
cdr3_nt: TGCGCCAGCAGTGAGGCAAGCGGGAGGTCCAACAATGAGCAGTTCTTC
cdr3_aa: CASSEASGRSNNEQFF

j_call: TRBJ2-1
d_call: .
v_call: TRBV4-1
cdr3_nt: TGCGCCAGCAGCCAAGACAGGGAACTCTACAATGAGCAGTTCTTC
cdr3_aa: CASSQDRELYNEQFF

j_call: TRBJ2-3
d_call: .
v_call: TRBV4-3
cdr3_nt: TGCGCCAGCAGCCAAGTCGGGGAAGGCTCAGATACGCAGTATTTT
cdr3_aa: CASSQVGEGSDTQYF

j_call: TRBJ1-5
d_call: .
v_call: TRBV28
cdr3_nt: TGTGCCAGCAGTTTCCGCGGGTTCGGCAATCAGCCCCAGCATTTT
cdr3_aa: CASSFRGFGNQPQHF

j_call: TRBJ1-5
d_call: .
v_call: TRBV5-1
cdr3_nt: TGCGCCAGCAGCCAGGGGCCAGGGTTTAGCAATCAGCCCCAGCATTTT
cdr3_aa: CASSQGPGFSNQPQHF